The entry that follows covers one T cell receptor beta chain sequence. The antigen remains unidentified. The source of the sample is a study of OX40 agonist ivuxolimab in advanced cancers. Study as a whole: Males comprised 82.7% of the group, whose mean age was approximately 61 years (range about 23 to 80).

Notes on the study in general: The investigators did not determine what antigen specificity the expanded peripheral T cells had. Blood T cells, both CD4+ and CD8+, expanded clonally by week 6 at 0.1 to 3.0 mg/kg.

The germline V gene encodes CDR1 SGDLS and CDR2 YYNGEE. The CDR3 covers 15 residues. V lost 4 bases and J lost 2; bases outside the gene matches: 6. Profiled with immunoSEQ multiplex PCR; TCRdb holds only in-frame clones, not every one. The sample has 25,000 to 35,000 clones; 86% are singletons. The V and J genes are TRBV9 and TRBJ2-7; TRBD1 matches at 10 bases. This sequence was found in an adult with an advanced solid tumor such as melanoma, head and neck, liver or kidney cancer. This sample comprised CD4+ or CD8+ T cells sorted from blood, obtained in a trial of the OX40 agonist ivuxolimab. CDR3 residues: CASSLPGTGAYEQYF. CDR3 DNA sequence: TGTGCCAGCAGCCTACCTGGGACAGGGGCCTACGAGCAGTACTTC.